This TCR beta chain was captured by sequencing in a study of T-cell memory formation after mild COVID-19. 5'RACE, which relied on constant-segment primers, yielded TCR alpha and TCR beta cDNA libraries carrying sample barcodes and UMIs. One entry per CDR3 protein results from TCRdb running MiXCR on the 5' RACE reads. The sample holds 85,000 to 130,000 distinct CDR3 sequences, approximately 12% seen once. Deletions cut 10 bases from V and 3 bases from J, with 24 bases between. Germline V gives CDR1 MNHEY, CDR2 SVGAGI. The CDR3 has 16 amino acids. This clonotype has only a few counts. As yet, its antigen is unknown. Findings of the study overall: Mostly located in CM and EM were contracting CD4+ clones, with contracting CD8+ clones located in EMRA. Later expanders leaned CD4+, whereas day 15 to 85 contracting clones were balanced CD4/CD8.

Sequenced material: PBMCs or a T cell subset sorted from them (not recorded which). The chain has TRBV6-5 and TRBJ1-2; D may be TRBD1 (5 bases). The sequence was collected from a man in his late teens or twenties who had mild COVID-19 (a few samples of this study predate the infection). Cell type and time point are not known. CDR3 sequence reads: CATLPGSPSGHYGYTF. CDR3 bases: TGTGCCACGCTCCCCGGGAGCCCGTCGGGGCACTATGGCTACACCTTC.